Each of the 20 T cell receptor beta chains below was sequenced from the same sample in a study of shared T cell receptors in the human thymus. The repertoire was sequenced with immunoSEQ multiplex PCR; TCRdb's copy has only in-frame clones and lacks some. The data hold about 710,000 clones, with 87% observed a single time. The same sample was also studied in work on human thymus T cells.

The source material was thymocytes. The receptors originated from a boy younger than two with a congenital heart defect.

The rearrangement links TRBV4-3 to TRBJ1-4, with a weak D call TRBD1 (6 bases). The CDR3 covers 20 residues. Trimming removed 0 bases from V and 0 bases from J, with 20 bases in between. From germline, CDR1 is LGHNA and CDR2 YSLEER. DNA of the CDR3: TGCGCCAGCAGCCAAGAGCCCCGGGCCAGAGGGGGAGCAACTAATGAAAAACTGTTTTTT. It specifies CASSQEPRARGGATNEKLFF.

This sequence joins TRBV4-1 and TRBJ1-1; D is possibly TRBD1 (6 bases). The ends were cut back, 4 bases at V and 2 bases at J, with 11 bases in the middle. CDR3 size: 14 residues. Germline-derived CDR1 and CDR2 are MGHRA and YSYEKL. The chain's CDR3 is CASSRGGGNTEAFF. In DNA form, the CDR3 reads TGCGCCAGCAGCCGAGGGGGGGGAAACACTGAAGCTTTCTTT.

The rearrangement links TRBV7-9 to TRBJ2-7; 7 nucleotides line up with TRBD1. Germline V gene lookup returns CDR1 SEHNR and CDR2 FQNEAQ (reference sequence). This CDR3 has 12 residues. Trimming took 5 bases from V and 11 from J; bases not matched to a gene: 9. The CDR3 nucleotides are TGTGCCAGCAGCCACCCGGGACAGACGGAGTACTTC. It translates to CASSHPGQTEYF.

V gene TRBV28 combines with J gene TRBJ1-2; TRBD1 is a possible D gene (6 bases). The V end was cut by 8 bases, the J end by 4 bases, with 11 bases between. In germline, CDR1 is MDHEN, CDR2 SYDVKM. This CDR3 is 12 amino acids long. The CDR3 DNA sequence: TGTGCCAGCGGAACAGGGATCTATGGCTACACCTTC. Its protein product is CASGTGIYGYTF.

The chain couples TRBV4-1 to TRBJ2-7, with 8 bases lining up with TRBD1. CDR3 length equals 16 residues. CDR1 and CDR2 from the germline V gene are MGHRA and YSYEKL. V was clipped by 0 bases and J by 3 bases; unmatched bases: 7. The CDR3 sequence: CASSQEVGDRFYEQYF. The CDR3 DNA reads TGCGCCAGCAGCCAAGAGGTGGGGGACAGGTTCTACGAGCAGTACTTC.

This sequence joins TRBV7-8 and TRBJ2-6, with 9 bases aligning to TRBD1. Germline CDR1 is SGHVS and CDR2 is FQNEAQ. V lost 10 bases and J lost 1; bases outside the gene matches: 17. The CDR3 contains 19 residues. CDR3 in DNA: TGTGCCACCTCAAGGGCCACCGGGACAGGGCCATCTGGGGCCAACGTCCTGACTTTC. Translating it yields CATSRATGTGPSGANVLTF.

The V gene is TRBV10-3, the J gene TRBJ2-5; D perhaps matches TRBD1 (6 bases). The ends were cut back, 8 bases at V and 2 bases at J, with 21 bases in the middle. The CDR3 covers 16 residues. CDR1 and CDR2 from the germline V gene are ENHRY and SYGVKD. The CDR3 loop reads CAIRPETRGKQETQYF. The CDR3 region has the DNA TGTGCCATCCGCCCAGAGACAAGGGGGAAGCAAGAGACCCAGTACTTC.

This clone has a single count. The chain is built from TRBV28 and TRBJ1-1, with a weak D call TRBD1 (6 bases). Trimming left V 5 bases short and J 1 base short, with 20 bases between. CDR3 size: 17 residues. The germline gives CDR1 MDHEN, CDR2 SYDVKM. The CDR3 nucleotides read TGTGCCAGCAGTCCTAGTATGGATGTAGGGGGGAACACTGAAGCTTTCTTT. This codes for CASSPSMDVGGNTEAFF.

J is TRBJ2-7 and V is TRBV27; 8 bases align to TRBD2. CDR1 is MNHEY, CDR2 SMNVEV, per germline (reference sequence). The CDR3 totals 15 residues. V dropped 8 bases and J dropped 3; count of bases not matched to a gene: 12. The CDR3: CASGEGTRRDYEQYF. CDR3 DNA: TGTGCCAGCGGAGAAGGGACTAGGCGTGACTACGAGCAGTACTTC.

The CDR3 sequence is CASSEPGHMNQPQHF. DNA of the CDR3: TGTGCCAGCAGTGAGCCGGGACATATGAATCAGCCCCAGCATTTT. The J gene is TRBJ1-5, the V gene TRBV6-1; D might be TRBD1 (6 bases). The germline CDR1 and CDR2 sequences are MNHNS and SASEGT. This CDR3 spans 15 amino acids. The V end lost 3 bases, the J end lost 4 bases, and 13 bases lay between the germline ends.

The J gene is TRBJ2-1, the V gene TRBV27; no clear D gene. Trimming took 5 bases from V and 15 from J, leaving 20 bases between them. CDR3 length: 13 residues. Germline-derived CDR1 and CDR2 are MNHEY and SMNVEV (reference sequence). The CDR3 sequence: CASSAIITRSRFF. CDR3 DNA sequence: TGTGCCAGCAGTGCCATAATAACCAGGTCGCGGTTCTTC.

J is TRBJ2-1 and V is TRBV5-4; TRBD2 agrees at 14 bases. Per germline, CDR1 SGHNT and CDR2 YYREEE (reference sequence). The CDR3 consists of 19 residues. Trimming took 3 bases from V and 1 from J; bases not matched to a gene: 9. Here the CDR3 reads CASSYPGLAGDWSYNEQFF. The CDR3 DNA reads TGTGCCAGCAGCTACCCGGGACTAGCGGGAGATTGGTCCTACAATGAGCAGTTCTTC.

This chain joins TRBV27 and TRBJ2-4, with D possibly TRBD2 on 6 matching bases. The V gene's germline CDR1 is MNHEY and CDR2 SMNVEV (reference sequence). V lost 2 bases, J lost 0 bases, and 14 bases lay in between. This CDR3 spans 17 amino acids. In nucleotides, the CDR3 is TGTGCCAGCAGTTTAGCCCGGCGGGGACTAGCCAAAAACATTCAGTACTTC. This codes for CASSLARRGLAKNIQYF.

The chain links TRBV6-5 to TRBJ1-6; possibly TRBD1 for D (6 bases). Germline assignment: CDR1 MNHEY and CDR2 SVGAGI. The CDR3 covers 11 residues. Trimming cost V 4 bases and J 13 bases, with 8 bases left between them. Here the CDR3 reads CASSSQGPLHF. The CDR3 coding sequence is TGTGCCAGCAGTTCACAGGGCCCCCTCCACTTT.

The chain is built from TRBV27 and TRBJ2-2; 14 bases are a match to TRBD2. The V and J ends lost 1 base and 7 bases, in that order; junction bases with no gene match: 11. The CDR3 spans 19 residues. The germline CDR1 and CDR2 sequences are MNHEY and SMNVEV (reference sequence). Here the CDR3 DNA reads TGTGCCAGCAGTTTATTTGGACTAGCGGGGGGCCAGATTCGCGGGGAGCTGTTTTTT. Protein product: CASSLFGLAGGQIRGELFF.

This rearrangement joins TRBV7-8 to TRBJ1-6; 10 bases align to TRBD1. The germline gives CDR1 SGHVS, CDR2 FQNEAQ. V lost 0 bases, J lost 4 bases, and 3 bases stayed unmatched. This CDR3 comprises 17 residues. CDR3 DNA sequence: TGTGCCAGCAGCTTAGCGGGGACAGGGGAGTATAATTCACCCCTCCACTTT. Translating it yields CASSLAGTGEYNSPLHF.

The chain joins TRBV5-6 to TRBJ2-3; D might be TRBD1 (6 bases). Germline V gives CDR1 SGHDT, CDR2 YYEEEE. V was shortened by 0 bases and J by 2 bases, with 16 bases between the two germline ends. This CDR3 comprises 17 residues. The CDR3, as DNA: TGTGCCAGCAGCTTGGACAGGGCGAGGAGGTACACAGATACGCAGTATTTT. Translating gives CASSLDRARRYTDTQYF. The full variable domain, rest sourced from reference TRBV5-6 and TRBJ2-3, is DAGVTQSPTHLIKTRGQQVTLRCSPKSGHDTVSWYQQALGQGPQFIFQYYEEEERQRGNFPDRFSGHQFPNYSSELNVNALLLGDSALYLCASSLDRARRYTDTQYFGPGTRLTVL.

The V gene is TRBV6-6, the J gene TRBJ2-3; 7 bases map to TRBD2. V lost 6 bases to trimming and J lost 1 base; unmatched junction nucleotides: 7. Germline lookup yields CDR1 MNHNY and CDR2 SVGAGI (reference sequence). This CDR3 spans 15 amino acids. CDR3 in amino acids: CASRLTSRGTDTQYF. The CDR3 bases are TGTGCCAGCAGGTTGACTAGCAGAGGCACAGATACGCAGTATTTT.

The rearrangement links TRBV30 to TRBJ1-5, with 7 positions matching TRBD1. The junction had 4 bases not matched to a gene; V was cut back by 0 bases and J by 8 bases. Germline CDR1 and CDR2: GTSNPN and SVGIG (reference sequence). The CDR3 totals 13 residues. Here the CDR3 DNA reads TGTGCCTGGAGTGTACGAGGGGGCAAGCCCCAGCATTTT. This translates into CAWSVRGGKPQHF.

The genes are TRBV4-1 and TRBJ2-7; unclear D gene. The germline V gene has CDR1 MGHRA and CDR2 YSYEKL. Trimming removed 1 base from V and 3 bases from J, with 13 bases in between. The CDR3 sequence is 15 residues long. CDR3 protein: CASSQAFGVVYEQYF. The DNA for the CDR3 is TGCGCCAGCAGCCAAGCATTCGGAGTCGTCTACGAGCAGTACTTC.